This paragraph reports one T cell receptor (beta chain). Its antigen is undetermined. The authors used template switching to add a universal primer site and gave cDNA unique molecular identifiers. TCRdb re-called the 5' RACE reads with MiXCR, one entry per CDR3 protein. The table shows 1.5 million or so distinct CDR3 sequences, with roughly 35% occurring only once. V shed 7 bases and J shed 2 bases, with 18 bases lying between them. CDR1 is MNHEY, CDR2 SMNVEV, per germline (reference sequence). CDR3 length: 17 residues. The data stem from a study of identical twins. General study findings and limits: There is a chance that invariant MAIT and iNKT cells partially muddied zero-insertion analyses. Abundant cord blood beta clonotypes carried fewer insertions; memory repertoires showed none.

Sequencing was carried out using cord blood. The chain has TRBV27 and TRBJ1-6; tentative D call: TRBD1 (6 bases). This clonotype was sampled from a newborn girl in good health. The CDR3: CASNPGQGRPYNSPLHF. The CDR3 nucleotides read TGTGCCAGCAATCCCGGTCAGGGGCGACCCTATAATTCACCCCTCCACTTT.